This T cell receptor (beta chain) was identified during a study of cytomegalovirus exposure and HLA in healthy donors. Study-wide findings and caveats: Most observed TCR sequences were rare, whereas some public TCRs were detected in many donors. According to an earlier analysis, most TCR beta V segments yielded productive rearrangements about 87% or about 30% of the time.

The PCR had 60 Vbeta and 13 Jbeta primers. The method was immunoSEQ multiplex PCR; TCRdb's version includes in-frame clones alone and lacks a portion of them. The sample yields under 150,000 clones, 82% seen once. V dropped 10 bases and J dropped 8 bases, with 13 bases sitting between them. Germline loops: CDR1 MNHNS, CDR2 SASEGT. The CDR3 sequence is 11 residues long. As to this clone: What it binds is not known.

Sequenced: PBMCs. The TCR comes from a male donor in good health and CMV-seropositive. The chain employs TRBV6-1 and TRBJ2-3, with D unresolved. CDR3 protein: CAMRDLRTQYF. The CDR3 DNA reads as TGTGCCATGAGAGACTTGCGTACGCAGTATTTT.